The 32 T cell receptor beta chains listed next were all sequenced from one sample in a study of Ad26.COV2.S vaccination and SARS-CoV-2 variants. Using immunoSEQ multiplex PCR, the repertoire was profiled, and TCRdb retains in-frame clones only, with some absent. The sample records about 480,000 clones, around 88% being singletons. Treatment denoted: approximately 18 received Ad26.COV2.S at low or high dose, single or two shots; 5 received placebo; per-sample allocation not given. Repertoires come from day 63 after the first vaccine or placebo injection. Sequenced material: peripheral blood, taken in a trial of Ad26.COV2.S vaccine versus placebo. The receptors were gathered from a person aged 18 to 59 who received the Ad26.COV2.S COVID-19 vaccine or a placebo.

CDR3 sequence reads: CASSVAPRGAEETQYF. The DNA of the CDR3 is TGTGCCAGCAGCGTAGCCCCCCGGGGGGCGGAGGAGACCCAGTACTTC. The chain employs TRBV9 and TRBJ2-5, with a possible D match to TRBD2 (7 bases). CDR3 length equals 16 residues. Per the germline V gene, CDR1 is SGDLS and CDR2 is YYNGEE. V was clipped by 0 bases and J by 5 bases, with 17 bases between them.

J is TRBJ1-1 and V is TRBV10-3, with a possible D match to TRBD1 (5 bases). The germline V gene encodes CDR1 ENHRY and CDR2 SYGVKD. This CDR3 has 13 residues. Trimming pared 4 bases from V and 2 bases from J, leaving 8 bases between. The CDR3, as DNA: TGTGCCATCAGTGGGACACCAAACACTGAAGCTTTCTTT. Translated: CAISGTPNTEAFF.

The chain recombines TRBV5-1 with TRBJ2-7; D remains ambiguous. The CDR3 consists of 12 residues. Germline loops: CDR1 SGHRS, CDR2 YFSETQ. The V end lost 4 bases, the J end lost 3 bases, and 8 bases lay between the germline ends. CDR3 coding DNA: TGCGCCAGCAGCCCTGGATACTACGAGCAGTACTTC. This translates into CASSPGYYEQYF.

The V gene is TRBV29-1, the J gene TRBJ1-1; possibly TRBD1 for D (5 bases). V was clipped by 2 bases and J by 5 bases, with 12 bases between them. The CDR3 runs to 13 residues. CDR1 and CDR2 (germline): SQVTM, ANQGSEA. CDR3 DNA sequence: TGCAGCGTTGAATCGGGGCGTCAGACTGAAGCTTTCTTT. It translates to CSVESGRQTEAFF. The full variable domain, rest sourced from reference TRBV29-1 and TRBJ1-1, is SAVISQKPSRDICQRGTSLTIQCQVDSQVTMMFWYRQQPGQSLTLIATANQGSEATYESGFVIDKFPISRPNLTFSTLTVSNMSPEDSSIYLCSVESGRQTEAFFGQGTRLTVV.

The chain combines TRBV7-2 with TRBJ2-1; no firm D call. Germline V gene sequence: CDR1 SGHTA, CDR2 FQGNSA. V was clipped by 3 bases and J by 4 bases, with 4 bases between them. There are 12 residues in the CDR3. The chain's CDR3 is CASSFPYNEQFF. The CDR3 coding sequence is TGTGCCAGCAGCTTTCCATACAATGAGCAGTTCTTC.

The chain is built from TRBV2 and TRBJ1-1, with D hard to call. The CDR3 has 13 amino acids. The V gene's germline CDR1 is SNHLY and CDR2 FYNNEI. The ends were cut back, 3 bases at V and 8 bases at J, with 13 bases in the middle. The CDR3 spells CASSEAGPPEAFF. CDR3 DNA sequence: TGTGCCAGCAGTGAGGCGGGTCCCCCCGAAGCTTTCTTT.

DNA for the CDR3: TGCGCCAGCAGCCCCGACGGGGGTGGCGCTGAAGCTTTCTTT. This gives the protein CASSPDGGGAEAFF. The chain joins TRBV5-1 to TRBJ1-1; the D gene is possibly TRBD1 (5 bases). Germline V lookup: CDR1 SGHRS, CDR2 YFSETQ. The CDR3 extends over 14 amino acids. Trimming left V 4 bases short and J 6 bases short, with 16 bases between.

The chain joins TRBV11-2 to TRBJ2-1, with 12 nucleotides matching TRBD2. The germline CDR1 and CDR2 sequences are SGHAT and FQNNGV. This CDR3 is built from 17 residues. After removal of 7 bases from V and 9 bases from J, the junction contained 16 bases not matched to a gene. The CDR3: CASILTHGLAGRSEQFF. CDR3 bases: TGTGCCAGCATCCTAACTCATGGACTAGCGGGACGGAGTGAGCAGTTCTTC.

The rearrangement uses TRBV6-1 and TRBJ2-3; the match to TRBD2 covers 11 bases. CDR3 size: 15 residues. V dropped 3 bases and J dropped 6; count of bases not matched to a gene: 5. Looked up from germline, CDR1 is MNHNS and CDR2 is SASEGT. The CDR3 nucleotides are TGTGCCAGCAGTGATGGTAGCGGGAGGGTGGATACGCAGTATTTT. This translates into CASSDGSGRVDTQYF.

The chain is built from TRBV5-4 and TRBJ1-4, with D uncertain. The germline V gene encodes CDR1 SGHNT and CDR2 YYREEE (reference sequence). The CDR3 contains 14 residues. V was trimmed by 0 bases and J by 8 bases, leaving 11 bases between them. The CDR3 sequence is CASSLGRVGEKLFF. The CDR3 DNA is TGTGCCAGCAGCTTGGGTAGGGTAGGCGAAAAACTGTTTTTT.

The genes are TRBV15 and TRBJ2-1; D unclear. V was trimmed by 0 bases and J by 3 bases, leaving 3 bases between them. The CDR3 runs to 13 residues. Germline CDR1 and CDR2: LNHNV and YYDKDF (reference sequence). CDR3 in amino acids: CATSREVYNEQFF. The CDR3, as DNA: TGTGCCACCAGCAGAGAGGTCTACAATGAGCAGTTCTTC.

This clone was recorded once. V is TRBV28 and J is TRBJ2-4; D remains unclear. V gave up 4 bases and J gave up 0 bases, with 13 bases separating them. Germline V lookup: CDR1 MDHEN, CDR2 SYDVKM. The CDR3 loop spans 16 amino acids. This CDR3 reads CASSSLSPLAKNIQYF. The CDR3 region has the DNA TGTGCCAGCAGTTCCCTTTCGCCGTTAGCCAAAAACATTCAGTACTTC.

V is TRBV6-5 and J is TRBJ1-4; no reliable D call. V was pared by 2 bases and J by 7 bases, with 8 bases between. This CDR3 is built from 13 residues. CDR1 and CDR2 from the germline V gene are MNHEY and SVGAGI. The CDR3 protein is CASSYREGEKLFF. CDR3 coding DNA: TGTGCCAGCAGTTACAGGGAAGGTGAAAAACTGTTTTTT.

The chain couples TRBV5-5 to TRBJ1-3; unclear D gene. V lost 0 bases to trimming and J lost 2 bases, with 6 bases between them. The CDR3 runs to 14 residues. Germline CDR1 and CDR2: SGHKS and YYEKEE (reference sequence). CDR3 bases: TGTGCCAGCAGCTTGGAATCAACTGGAAACACCATATATTTT. Residues: CASSLESTGNTIYF.

This clone has only one observation. The chain uses TRBV24-1 and TRBJ2-1, with TRBD1 matching over 7 bases. The V gene end was trimmed by 5 bases and the J gene end by 2 bases; junction bases not matched to a gene: 2. Germline V lookup: CDR1 KGHDR, CDR2 SFDVKD. The CDR3 totals 14 residues. The CDR3 region has the DNA TGTGCCACCAGTGCCGGGACAGCCTACAATGAGCAGTTCTTC. The encoded protein is CATSAGTAYNEQFF.

Here the CDR3 reads CAWSVLRGRRTYNEQFF. For the CDR3, the DNA is TGTGCCTGGAGTGTACTAAGGGGACGAAGGACGTACAATGAGCAGTTCTTC. V gene TRBV30 combines with J gene TRBJ2-1; D possibly matches TRBD1 or TRBD2 (5 bases each). V lost 0 bases to trimming and J lost 4 bases, with 19 bases between them. The CDR3 has 17 amino acids. Germline lookup yields CDR1 GTSNPN and CDR2 SVGIG (reference sequence).

The chain recombines TRBV7-2 with TRBJ2-5; D unresolved. Germline V gene sequence: CDR1 SGHTA, CDR2 FQGNSA. This CDR3 is built from 11 residues. V gave up 6 bases and J gave up 3 bases, with 5 bases separating them. For the CDR3, the DNA is TGTGCCAGCAGGGGTGAAGAGACCCAGTACTTC. As protein: CASRGEETQYF.

This chain links TRBV5-1 with TRBJ2-7; TRBD1 aligns across 8 bases. The CDR3 has 15 amino acids. With 5 bases clipped from V and 0 bases from J, the junction kept 7 bases outside the gene matches. Germline assignment: CDR1 SGHRS and CDR2 YFSETQ. For the CDR3, the DNA is TGCGCCAGCAGTTTTGGTACAGGGGGCTCCTACGAGCAGTACTTC. Its protein is CASSFGTGGSYEQYF.

V gene TRBV6-5 combines with J gene TRBJ2-4; tentatively, D is TRBD1 (6 bases). The CDR3 is made up of 16 amino acids. Trimming took off 0 bases at V and 2 bases at J, with 11 bases between the two ends. Per the germline V gene, CDR1 is MNHEY and CDR2 is SVGAGI. CDR3 region: CASSYSGTPPKNIQYF. In DNA, the CDR3 is TGTGCCAGCAGTTACTCGGGGACACCTCCCAAAAACATTCAGTACTTC.

V is TRBV11-1 and J is TRBJ1-1, with TRBD1 matching 7 bases. CDR1 SGHAT and CDR2 FQDESV come from the germline V gene (reference sequence). CDR3 size: 13 residues. Trimming removed 6 bases from V and 1 base from J; junction bases left unmatched: 2. DNA for the CDR3: TGTGCCAGCAGGAGGGACAGGAACACTGAAGCTTTCTTT. Its protein product is CASRRDRNTEAFF.

This clone came up a few times. The chain combines TRBV7-3 with TRBJ2-6; unclear D gene. The germline V gene has CDR1 SGHTA and CDR2 FQGTGA. Trimming cost V 2 bases and J 0 bases, with 5 bases left between them. The CDR3 runs 15 residues. CDR3 region: CASSLEASGANVLTF. CDR3 DNA: TGTGCCAGCAGCTTAGAGGCCTCTGGGGCCAACGTCCTGACTTTC.

CDR3 DNA sequence: TGTGCCAGCAGTTCTGCCGCCTCCTACAATGAGCAGTTCTTC. Amino acid sequence: CASSSAASYNEQFF. The chain uses TRBV6-5 and TRBJ2-1; D is unclear. Germline CDR1 MNHEY, CDR2 SVGAGI. The CDR3 extends over 14 amino acids. V lost 4 bases and J lost 0, with 7 bases in between.

V gene TRBV5-4 combines with J gene TRBJ2-1, with 7 bases lining up with TRBD1. CDR3 length equals 17 residues. Germline CDR1 SGHNT, CDR2 YYREEE (reference sequence). V lost 4 bases to trimming and J lost 2 bases; unmatched junction nucleotides: 12. CDR3 DNA sequence: TGTGCCAGCAGCCCGAAAGGGGGCGCAGGGGCCTACAATGAGCAGTTCTTC. Amino acid sequence: CASSPKGGAGAYNEQFF.

The CDR3 loop reads CASSYRPLLSPLHF. CDR3 nucleotide sequence: TGTGCCAGCAGTTACCGACCATTATTATCACCCCTCCACTTT. V usage is TRBV6-5 and J usage is TRBJ1-6; D call uncertain. Germline CDR1 is MNHEY and CDR2 is SVGAGI. The CDR3 spans 14 residues. Trimming shortened V by 2 bases and J by 10 bases, and 12 bases separated the two germline ends.

The chain couples TRBV6-6 to TRBJ1-5; D perhaps matches TRBD1 (5 bases). Germline CDR1 and CDR2: MNHNY and SVGAGI (reference sequence). The CDR3 runs to 16 residues. V gave up 7 bases and J gave up 4 bases, with 20 bases separating them. CDR3 amino acids: CASTGTANPLNQPQHF. Here the CDR3 DNA reads TGTGCCAGCACCGGGACGGCCAACCCTCTAAATCAGCCCCAGCATTTT.

This chain links TRBV7-8 with TRBJ1-1; possible D gene TRBD1, 5 bases. Germline V gene lookup returns CDR1 SGHVS and CDR2 FQNEAQ. The CDR3 is 15 residues long. The germline V and J ends were trimmed by 3 bases and 5 bases, with 16 bases remaining between them. For the CDR3, the DNA is TGTGCCAGCAGCTTTCGGGACGCCCTGGGGACTGAAGCTTTCTTT. It translates to CASSFRDALGTEAFF.

This chain connects TRBV30 to TRBJ1-2; D is perhaps TRBD1 (5 bases). This CDR3 has 12 residues. CDR1 and CDR2 from the germline V gene are GTSNPN and SVGIG (reference sequence). V dropped 2 bases and J dropped 6 bases, with 10 bases sitting between them. The CDR3: CAWSRWGDGYTF. CDR3 bases: TGTGCCTGGAGTCGGTGGGGCGATGGCTACACCTTC.

In DNA form, the CDR3 reads TGTGCCAGTAGTTTGCAGGGTGGGCCATGGGCCGGAACAACCTACGAGCAGTACTTC. It encodes CASSLQGGPWAGTTYEQYF. The chain has TRBV19 and TRBJ2-7, with TRBD1 as a possible D gene (5 bases). Germline V lookup: CDR1 LNHDA, CDR2 SQIVND (reference sequence). This CDR3 is 19 amino acids long. V lost 5 bases and J 2 bases, leaving 28 bases between the germline ends.

The chain is built from TRBV5-1 and TRBJ2-1; 8 nucleotides agree with TRBD1. The CDR3 is 15 amino acids. Per the germline V gene, CDR1 is SGHRS and CDR2 is YFSETQ. With V trimmed by 1 base and J by 7 bases, 7 bases remained unmatched. The CDR3 nucleotides are TGCGCCAGCAGCTTGAGGACAGGGTCGACGAATGAGCAGTTCTTC. As protein: CASSLRTGSTNEQFF.

The rearrangement links TRBV27 to TRBJ2-2, with D tentatively TRBD1 or TRBD2 (5 bases each). The CDR3 spans 15 residues. Per the germline V gene, CDR1 is MNHEY and CDR2 is SMNVEV (reference sequence). Between the trimmed V and J ends, which lost 0 bases and 6 bases, there was a span of 11 bases. The CDR3 coding sequence is TGTGCCAGCAGTTTATCGGGGGACCTACCCGGGGAGCTGTTTTTT. Residues: CASSLSGDLPGELFF.

This chain uses TRBV7-2 with TRBJ2-4; TRBD1 matches 12 bases. The CDR3 is 18 amino acids. V was clipped by 1 base and J by 2 bases; unmatched bases: 6. The germline V gene has CDR1 SGHTA and CDR2 FQGNSA. The DNA of the CDR3 is TGTGCCAGCAGCTTAGGGGACAGGGGGCTCGGTTCCAAAAACATTCAGTACTTC. It codes for CASSLGDRGLGSKNIQYF.

This chain's CDR3 is CASSKSGAPGNTGELFF. The CDR3 DNA follows: TGTGCCAGTAGTAAGTCGGGGGCGCCCGGAAACACCGGGGAGCTGTTTTTT. The chain carries TRBV19 and TRBJ2-2; D could derive from TRBD1 or TRBD2 (6 bases each). V was shortened by 4 bases and J by 2 bases, with 17 bases between the two germline ends. Germline CDR1 and CDR2: LNHDA and SQIVND (reference sequence). The CDR3 length is 17 residues.